The 20 T cell receptor beta chains in this list originate from one sample, sequenced in a study of cytomegalovirus exposure and HLA in healthy donors. Primers for the PCR totalled 60 Vbeta and 13 Jbeta. Generated by immunoSEQ multiplex PCR, the TCRdb table keeps only in-frame clones and is missing some. This table has around 88,000 clones, 74% appearing once. The source material was PBMCs. Receptor source: a male donor in good health and CMV-seronegative.

This clone occurred a few times. The chain carries TRBV10-3 and TRBJ1-1; 10 positions match TRBD1. The CDR3 consists of 13 residues. The V gene's germline CDR1 is ENHRY and CDR2 SYGVKD. V dropped 10 bases and J dropped 6; count of bases not matched to a gene: 8. CDR3: CATRQGAGAEAFF. For the CDR3, the DNA is TGTGCCACTCGACAGGGGGCAGGGGCTGAAGCTTTCTTT.

This chain joins TRBV5-4 and TRBJ1-4; TRBD1 is a possible D gene (6 bases). V lost 5 bases and J 7 bases, leaving 15 bases between the germline ends. Germline V gene lookup returns CDR1 SGHNT and CDR2 YYREEE (reference sequence). This CDR3 comprises 14 residues. Written as DNA, the CDR3 is TGTGCCAGCAGAGCAGACAGGTCCGGTGAAAAACTGTTTTTT. Its protein product is CASRADRSGEKLFF.

This clone has only a few counts. The chain joins TRBV5-6 to TRBJ2-7; TRBD1 agrees at 7 bases. The CDR3 loop spans 16 amino acids. Germline CDR1 and CDR2: SGHDT and YYEEEE. V was pared by 0 bases and J by 4 bases, with 10 bases of the junction left unmatched. The CDR3 sequence is CASSLDTGALWYEQYF. The CDR3 DNA follows: TGTGCCAGCAGCTTGGATACAGGGGCCCTCTGGTACGAGCAGTACTTC.

The rearrangement joins TRBV7-3 to TRBJ1-5; D may be TRBD1 (5 bases). Germline CDR1 reads SGHTA; CDR2 reads FQGTGA. V was clipped by 3 bases and J by 4 bases, with 7 bases between them. This CDR3 contains 13 residues. CDR3 in amino acids: CASSLGPNQPQHF. The CDR3 bases are TGTGCCAGCAGCTTGGGGCCTAATCAGCCCCAGCATTTT.

The gene calls are TRBV6-5 and TRBJ1-4; D possibly corresponds to TRBD1 (5 bases). The CDR3 length is 14 residues. Trimming removed 2 bases at V and 10 bases at J, with 14 bases between. CDR1 and CDR2 (germline): MNHEY, SVGAGI. The CDR3 sequence: CASSYSKGYRKLFF. The CDR3 DNA follows: TGTGCCAGCAGTTACAGCAAGGGGTATAGAAAACTGTTTTTT.

This clone was counted between two and nine times. This sequence joins TRBV29-1 and TRBJ2-3; the D gene is possibly TRBD2 (6 bases). CDR3 length: 15 amino acids. Trimming removed 5 bases at V and 0 bases at J, with 15 bases between. CDR1 and CDR2 from the germline V gene are SQVTM and ANQGSEA. The CDR3 DNA is TGCAGCGTTAGCCCCTTGGGGACTAGCACAGATACGCAGTATTTT. It codes for CSVSPLGTSTDTQYF.

This rearrangement joins TRBV28 to TRBJ2-5; D not certain. This CDR3 region has 14 residues. CDR1 is MDHEN and CDR2 is SYDVKM in the germline V gene. V was clipped by 3 bases and J by 1 base, with 9 bases between them. In DNA form, the CDR3 reads TGTGCCAGCAGTTTTTCGCACATCCAAGAGACCCAGTACTTC. It codes for CASSFSHIQETQYF.

This chain links TRBV29-1 with TRBJ2-5, with D hard to call. Trimming took off 1 base at V and 2 bases at J, with 8 bases between the two ends. Germline V gene sequence: CDR1 SQVTM, CDR2 ANQGSEA. The CDR3 loop spans 13 amino acids. Written as DNA, the CDR3 is TGCAGCGTTGAAGTAGGCGGACAAGAGACCCAGTACTTC. Its translation: CSVEVGGQETQYF.

This clone is a singleton in its sample. The chain uses TRBV6-1 and TRBJ2-3, with no clear D. The CDR3 is made up of 11 amino acids. Trimming removed 7 bases from V and 3 bases from J, with 5 bases in between. Germline V lookup: CDR1 MNHNS, CDR2 SASEGT. The CDR3 here is CASTRTDTQYF. The CDR3 nucleotides are TGTGCCAGCACACGGACAGATACGCAGTATTTT.

Written as DNA, the CDR3 is TGTGCCAGTCATCGGGGGGCCTCAGATACGCAGTATTTT. This codes for CASHRGASDTQYF. The chain recombines TRBV27 with TRBJ2-3, with D possibly being TRBD2 (7 bases). The CDR3 runs 13 residues. CDR1 is MNHEY and CDR2 is SMNVEV in the germline V gene (reference sequence). Trimming took 9 bases from V and 4 from J, leaving 14 bases between them.

This chain connects TRBV2 to TRBJ2-5; 8 bases agree with TRBD2. The trim removed 6 bases at V and 4 bases at J, leaving 10 bases unmatched. This CDR3 contains 15 residues. Germline V gives CDR1 SNHLY, CDR2 FYNNEI. In DNA, the CDR3 is TGTGCCAGCAGGAGCGGAGCGGGAGTGGGAGAGACCCAGTACTTC. Its protein is CASRSGAGVGETQYF.

This clone was counted a few times. The chain is built from TRBV2 and TRBJ2-3; a weak D match, TRBD2 (6 bases). CDR1 is SNHLY and CDR2 is FYNNEI in the germline V gene. V was clipped by 6 bases and J by 1 base, with 11 bases between them. The CDR3 is 14 amino acids. The CDR3 DNA follows: TGTGCCAGCAGGCGGGAAAGGGGCACAGATACGCAGTATTTT. Protein: CASRRERGTDTQYF. The entire variable domain, with the rest obtained from reference TRBV2 and TRBJ2-3, is as follows: EPEVTQTPSHQVTQMGQEVILRCVPISNHLYFYWYRQILGQKVEFLVSFYNNEISEKSEIFDDQFSVERPDGSNFTLKIRSTKLEDSAMYFCASRRERGTDTQYFGPGTRLTVL.

The J gene is TRBJ1-2, the V gene TRBV6-5; D may be TRBD1 (6 bases). Germline V gives CDR1 MNHEY, CDR2 SVGAGI. V gave up 6 bases and J gave up 5 bases, with 16 bases separating them. The CDR3 runs 14 residues. The CDR3 sequence is CASRQNDRRYGYTF. CDR3 DNA sequence: TGTGCCAGCAGACAGAACGACAGGCGATATGGCTACACCTTC.

The V call is TRBV28, the J call TRBJ2-7; D is uncertain. Germline V gene lookup returns CDR1 MDHEN and CDR2 SYDVKM. Trimming took off 4 bases at V and 7 bases at J, with 8 bases between the two ends. The CDR3 sequence is 11 residues long. The CDR3 spells CASSSPREQYF. CDR3 nucleotides: TGTGCCAGCAGTTCCCCCCGGGAGCAGTACTTC.

This clone was seen once. V is TRBV6-1 and J is TRBJ1-5; the D gene is possibly TRBD1 (5 bases). The CDR3 totals 14 residues. V was clipped by 8 bases and J by 6 bases, with 17 bases between them. From germline, CDR1 is MNHNS and CDR2 SASEGT. The CDR3 spells CASAGSGIGQPQHF. The CDR3 region has the DNA TGTGCCAGCGCAGGGTCAGGGATCGGTCAGCCCCAGCATTTT.

The chain is built from TRBV4-2 and TRBJ2-2, with 8 bases that match TRBD2. The junction had 7 bases not matched to a gene; V was cut back by 0 bases and J by 7 bases. In germline, CDR1 is LGHNA, CDR2 YNFKEQ. This CDR3 contains 16 residues. CDR3: CASSQDGDSGVGELFF. CDR3 bases: TGTGCCAGCAGCCAAGATGGGGATAGCGGGGTCGGGGAGCTGTTTTTT.

This chain joins TRBV4-1 and TRBJ2-5; D might be TRBD2 (6 bases). Germline values: CDR1 MGHRA, CDR2 YSYEKL. Trimming removed 0 bases from V and 3 bases from J, with 20 bases in between. The CDR3 sequence is 18 residues long. The CDR3 is CASSQEWLGRGTEETQYF. In nucleotides, the CDR3 is TGCGCCAGCAGCCAAGAGTGGCTTGGCCGCGGGACCGAAGAGACCCAGTACTTC.

The genes are TRBV2 and TRBJ2-1; tentative D call: TRBD1 (5 bases). The CDR3 has 13 residues. The V end lost 6 bases, the J end lost 3 bases, and 9 bases lay between the germline ends. Per germline, CDR1 SNHLY and CDR2 FYNNEI. The CDR3 loop reads CASRADNYNEQFF. CDR3 nucleotides: TGTGCCAGCAGGGCGGACAACTACAATGAGCAGTTCTTC.

V is TRBV28 and J is TRBJ2-3; tentative D call: TRBD2 (5 bases). Germline lookup yields CDR1 MDHEN and CDR2 SYDVKM. The CDR3 has 16 amino acids. V was shortened by 2 bases and J by 4 bases, with 16 bases between the two germline ends. The CDR3: CASSLGSGRLSDTQYF. The CDR3 bases are TGTGCCAGCAGTTTAGGGTCGGGAAGGCTCTCAGATACGCAGTATTTT.

This clone has more than one count but fewer than ten. The chain's CDR3 is CASSLLAGVPSSYNEQFF. The DNA of the CDR3 is TGTGCCAGCAGCTTACTAGCGGGAGTGCCCAGCTCCTACAATGAGCAGTTCTTC. V is TRBV5-6 and J is TRBJ2-1, with TRBD2 matching 11 bases. V dropped 2 bases and J dropped 0; count of bases not matched to a gene: 7. In germline, CDR1 is SGHDT, CDR2 YYEEEE. CDR3 length: 18 residues.